This T cell receptor beta chain is drawn from a study of blood T cells in healthy people across ages. PCR was performed a second time for roughly 7 to 12 cycles using a sample-barcoded 5' primer and a J-beta primer mix. Each cDNA molecule carried a tag from a template-switch adaptor that contained 12 random nucleotides. TCRdb re-analysed the 5' RACE reads in MiXCR, keeping a single row per CDR3 protein. The repertoire includes about 1.7 million distinct CDR3 sequences, under 30% of them detected once, and roughly 8% sits in the top ten. The germline V gene has CDR1 SQVTM and CDR2 ANQGSEA. V lost 4 bases to trimming and J lost 5 bases, with 11 bases between them. The CDR3 has 12 residues. This clonotype came up many times.

The sample comprised blood. The receptor was isolated from a woman aged 25 to 39 in good health. This chain connects TRBV29-1 to TRBJ1-1; TRBD1 is a possible D gene (5 bases). DNA of the CDR3: TGCAGCGTTGTTCGGGGCTATACTGAAGCTTTCTTT. This gives the protein CSVVRGYTEAFF.